This record looks at one T cell receptor (beta chain) sequence and its context. This clone has a single count. Its cognate antigen has yet to be identified. Per-base quality was not reported, and no clone a single base away is much larger than it. This entry is derived from a study of shared T cell receptors in the human thymus (dated by TCRdb to the early 2020s). Turning to the overall study: The study examined how the human thymus generates shared, self-reactive T-cell receptor alpha chains.

The library was prepared using the immunoSEQ multiplex PCR assay. TCRdb stores this immuneACCESS table with in-frame sequences only. Part of the clones is absent; in the studies checked, under half of the shortfall reflects unresolved V genes, and no reason is known for the rest. For this sample the table gives roughly 660,000 clones, of which 88% were detected only once. The top ten constitute about 0.01% of the sample. CDR1 and CDR2, per the germline V gene, are SGHVS and FQNEAQ. V is reduced by 1 base and J by 4 bases, leaving a spacing of 15 bases between them. Taken from cysteine to phenylalanine, the CDR3 has 16 residues. Only the CDR3 portion is preserved as DNA: 48 bases, with reading frame beginning at the first base. These same records also appear under a second study, on human thymus T cells. As the second study states: Immunologically healthy infants undergoing open corrective cardiac surgery for congenital heart defects in Finland were used as donors. Thymus tissue was collected as surgical resects that were removed during corrective cardiac surgery. Usage of V and J gene segments appeared to be biased in both the thymic and the peripheral blood repertoires. According to the related research, thymic TCR repertoires were highly overlapping among unrelated individuals. The study characterized TCR alpha and beta repertoires from about 8 infant thymus samples and a few related peripheral blood samples. Donor ages ranging from about 6 to 250 days were recorded, and about six male and a couple of female infants were included in the cohort. Thymocytes were released mechanically from tissue and stored at -70 °C as pellets of about 9-32 million cells. A QIAsymphony instrument was used to extract genomic DNA from the frozen cell pellets. Using the immunoSEQ multiplex PCR assay, the TCRB and TCRAD loci were amplified from a standardized quantity of quality-controlled genomic DNA. The amplicons covered the V(D)J region and were long enough to include the CDR3 and to identify the V and J genes. The amplicons were sequenced on an Illumina platform via the commercial immunoSEQ service. Primer bias and sequencing errors were corrected using previously described methods, and TCRAD and TCRB definitions followed the IMGT database. Analysis of the repertoires was done with immunoSEQ Analyzer 3.0 and VDJTools and included basic statistics, V/J segment usage, diversity estimates, rarefaction and pairwise overlap. Chao1, ChaoE, Efron-Thisted, Shannon and inverse Simpson indices were used to estimate diversity, which was also estimated on datasets down-sampled to the smallest sample. Repertoire overlap was determined by strict matching of CDR3 nucleotide sequence, V gene and J gene, and Jaccard-based multidimensional scaling clustering was applied. Thymus samples yielded on average around 850,000 unique TCRB clonotypes, compared with 70,000 to 85,000 from blood samples.

This sequence originates from a boy younger than two with a congenital heart defect. Donor details come from another sample of the same person, matched by shared clones. Sequencing input: thymocytes. The chain employs TRBV7-8 and TRBJ2-3; TRBD2 could be the D gene, as 6 bases match. DNA sequence: TGTGCCAGCAGCTTAGGTGGGCCGACTAGACCAGATACGCAGTATTTT. Its amino acids are CASSLGGPTRPDTQYF.